The source of this T cell receptor (beta chain) is a study of T cells after yellow fever vaccination. Study-wide results and caveats: Across the CD4 and CD8 compartments, a small share of clonotypes was present in both. By day 5 rather than day 15, the secondary response had peaked, though it was weaker.

This clonotype showed up just a few times. As yet, its antigen is unknown. Synthesis of TCR cDNA relied on 5'RACE template switching, which attached a universal primer site and UMIs. TCRdb reanalysed the 5' RACE reads using MiXCR and keeps one entry per CDR3 protein. The table has 510,000 or so distinct CDR3 sequences, 19% seen once. This specimen consisted of PBMCs, obtained 15 days after the yellow fever booster vaccination. The sequence derives from a man between 25 and 39 years old who received the YFV17D yellow fever vaccine.

This chain's CDR3 is CSAMGLASYNEQFF. DNA of the CDR3: TGCAGTGCCATGGGACTAGCGTCCTACAATGAGCAGTTCTTC. The rearrangement joins TRBV20-1 to TRBJ2-1; 10 bases map to TRBD2. J gave up 1 base and V 6 bases, and 3 bases lay outside the gene matches. The CDR3 contains 14 residues. The germline V gene has CDR1 DFQATT and CDR2 SNEGSKA (reference sequence).